This T cell receptor beta chain appears in the sequencing data of a study of human T cells and chemical hapten exposure. TCRdb re-analysed the RACE reads in MiXCR, keeping a single row per CDR3 protein. The repertoire holds tens of thousands of distinct CDR3 sequences, about 9.4% seen once, with 4% to 5.5% in the top ten. Time point meaning: patch test 2, 6 weeks after DPC sensitization. The treatment was: therapeutic diphenylcyclopropenone sensitization with weekly scalp DPC. This clonotype was seen ten or more times. V dropped 4 bases and J dropped 4 bases, with 13 bases sitting between them. The CDR3 covers 13 residues. The germline gives CDR1 DFQATT, CDR2 SNEGSKA (reference sequence).

The starting material was whole blood, obtained in connection with sensitization to the hapten diphenylcyclopropenone (DPC). J is TRBJ1-1 and V is TRBV20-1; the D gene is possibly TRBD1 (5 bases). The TCR sequence derives from a woman between 45 and 60 years old with alopecia areata. Some clones in this sample may be carry-over from other donors' samples. This chain's CDR3 is CSATRGLGTEAFF. The CDR3 DNA reads as TGCAGTGCTACGAGGGGTCTCGGCACTGAAGCTTTCTTT.